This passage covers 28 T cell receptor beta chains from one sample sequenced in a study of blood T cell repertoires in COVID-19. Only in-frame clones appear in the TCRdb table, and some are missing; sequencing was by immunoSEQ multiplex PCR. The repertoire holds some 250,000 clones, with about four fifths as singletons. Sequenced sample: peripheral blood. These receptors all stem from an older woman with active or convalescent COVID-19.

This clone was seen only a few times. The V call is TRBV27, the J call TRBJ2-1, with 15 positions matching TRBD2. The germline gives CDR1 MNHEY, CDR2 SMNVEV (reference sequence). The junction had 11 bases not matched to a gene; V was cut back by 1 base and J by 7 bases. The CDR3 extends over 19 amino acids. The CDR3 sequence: CASSLFGLAGGAPWNEQFF. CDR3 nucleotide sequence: TGTGCCAGCAGTTTATTCGGACTAGCGGGGGGGGCCCCCTGGAATGAGCAGTTCTTC.

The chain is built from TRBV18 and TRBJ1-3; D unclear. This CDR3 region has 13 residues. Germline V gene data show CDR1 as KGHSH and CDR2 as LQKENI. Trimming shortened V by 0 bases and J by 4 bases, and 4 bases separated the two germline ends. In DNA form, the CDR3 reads TGTGCCAGCTCACCACCGTCAGGAAACACCATATATTTT. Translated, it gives CASSPPSGNTIYF.

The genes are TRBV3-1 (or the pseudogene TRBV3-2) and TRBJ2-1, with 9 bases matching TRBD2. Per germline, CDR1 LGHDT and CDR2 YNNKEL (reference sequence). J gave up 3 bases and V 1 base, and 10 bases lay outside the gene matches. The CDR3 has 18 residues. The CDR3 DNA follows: TGTGCCAGCAGCCAAGCCTCCGGGACTAGCTTTGTCTACAATGAGCAGTTCTTC. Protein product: CASSQASGTSFVYNEQFF.

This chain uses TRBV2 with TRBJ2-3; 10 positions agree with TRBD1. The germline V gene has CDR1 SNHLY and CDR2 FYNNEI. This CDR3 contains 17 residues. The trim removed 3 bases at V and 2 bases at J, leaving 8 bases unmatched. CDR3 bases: TGTGCCAGCAGTGATATCGGGACAGGGGCCCCCACAGATACGCAGTATTTT. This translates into CASSDIGTGAPTDTQYF.

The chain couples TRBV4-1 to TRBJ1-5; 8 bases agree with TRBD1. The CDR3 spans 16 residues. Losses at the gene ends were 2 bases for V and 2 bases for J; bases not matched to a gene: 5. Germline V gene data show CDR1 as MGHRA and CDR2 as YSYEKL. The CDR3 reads CASSQRQGIGNQPQHF. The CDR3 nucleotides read TGCGCCAGCAGCCAACGACAGGGGATAGGCAATCAGCCCCAGCATTTT.

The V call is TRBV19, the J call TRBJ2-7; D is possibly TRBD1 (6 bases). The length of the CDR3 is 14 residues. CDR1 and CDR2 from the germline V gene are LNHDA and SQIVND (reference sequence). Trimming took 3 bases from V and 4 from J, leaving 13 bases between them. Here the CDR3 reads CASSIRTVGYEQYF. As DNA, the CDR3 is TGTGCCAGTAGTATTCGGACAGTTGGATACGAGCAGTACTTC.

For the CDR3, the DNA is TGTGCCAGCAGCGCACCTAACAGGGGGCTCGCTTTTCCCGGGGAGCTGTTTTTT. Translated: CASSAPNRGLAFPGELFF. The rearrangement links TRBV11-2 to TRBJ2-2; 9 positions agree with TRBD1. Germline CDR1 reads SGHAT; CDR2 reads FQNNGV. This CDR3 is built from 18 residues. Unmatched junction bases numbered 16, after V lost 5 bases and J lost 6 bases.

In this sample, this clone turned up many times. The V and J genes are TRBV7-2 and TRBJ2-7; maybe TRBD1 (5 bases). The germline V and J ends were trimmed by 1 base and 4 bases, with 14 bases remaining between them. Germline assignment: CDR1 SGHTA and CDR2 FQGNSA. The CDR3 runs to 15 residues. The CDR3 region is CASSLGGRERYEQYF. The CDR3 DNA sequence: TGTGCCAGCAGCTTAGGGGGCAGGGAAAGGTACGAGCAGTACTTC.

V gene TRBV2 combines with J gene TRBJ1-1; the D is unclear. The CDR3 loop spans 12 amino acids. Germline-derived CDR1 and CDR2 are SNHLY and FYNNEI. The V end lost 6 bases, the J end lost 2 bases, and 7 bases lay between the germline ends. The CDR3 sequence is CASSPINTEAFF. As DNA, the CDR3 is TGTGCCAGCAGCCCTATTAACACTGAAGCTTTCTTT.

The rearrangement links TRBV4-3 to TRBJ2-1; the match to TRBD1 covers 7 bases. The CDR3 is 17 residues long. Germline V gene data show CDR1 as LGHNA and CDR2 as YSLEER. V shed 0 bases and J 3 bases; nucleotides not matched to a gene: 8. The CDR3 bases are TGCGCCAGCAGCCAAGAGGTCGACAGGGCCTTCTACAATGAGCAGTTCTTC. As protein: CASSQEVDRAFYNEQFF.

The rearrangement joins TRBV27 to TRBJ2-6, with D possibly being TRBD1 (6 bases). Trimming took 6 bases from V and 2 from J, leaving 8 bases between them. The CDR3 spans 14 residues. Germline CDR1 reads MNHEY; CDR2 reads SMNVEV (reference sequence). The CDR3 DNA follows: TGTGCCAGCAGAAAGGGGGCTGGGGCCAACGTCCTGACTTTC. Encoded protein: CASRKGAGANVLTF.

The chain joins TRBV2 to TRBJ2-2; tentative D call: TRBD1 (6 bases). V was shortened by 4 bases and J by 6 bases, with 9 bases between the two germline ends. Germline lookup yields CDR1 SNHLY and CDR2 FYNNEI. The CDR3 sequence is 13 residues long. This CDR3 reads CASSGQVAGELFF. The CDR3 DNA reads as TGTGCCAGCAGTGGACAGGTAGCCGGGGAGCTGTTTTTT.

CDR3: CASSYDPIRGTGELFF. The DNA of the CDR3 is TGTGCCAGCAGTTACGACCCGATTCGGGGGACCGGGGAGCTGTTTTTT. The chain is built from TRBV6-2 or TRBV6-3 and TRBJ2-2; tentatively, D is TRBD2 (6 bases). The CDR3 loop spans 16 amino acids. The V and J ends lost 2 bases and 5 bases respectively, with 15 bases between them. Germline values: CDR1 MNHEY, CDR2 SVGEGT.

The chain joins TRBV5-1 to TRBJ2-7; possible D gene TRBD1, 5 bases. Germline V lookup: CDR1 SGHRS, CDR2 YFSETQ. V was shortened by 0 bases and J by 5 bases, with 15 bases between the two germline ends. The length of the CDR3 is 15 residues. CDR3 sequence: CASSLADDSFNEQYF. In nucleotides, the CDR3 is TGCGCCAGCAGCTTGGCCGATGACAGTTTCAACGAGCAGTACTTC.

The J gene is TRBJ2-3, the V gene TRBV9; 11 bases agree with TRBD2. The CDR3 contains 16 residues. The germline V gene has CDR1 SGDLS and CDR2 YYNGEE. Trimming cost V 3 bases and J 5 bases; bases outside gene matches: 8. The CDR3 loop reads CASSEGTSGGKDTQYF. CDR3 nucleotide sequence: TGTGCCAGCAGCGAAGGAACTAGCGGGGGTAAAGATACGCAGTATTTT.

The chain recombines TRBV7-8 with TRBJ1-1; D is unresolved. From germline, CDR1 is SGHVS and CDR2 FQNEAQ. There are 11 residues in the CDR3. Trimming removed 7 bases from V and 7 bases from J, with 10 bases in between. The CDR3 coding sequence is TGTGCCAGCATGAGACACAGTGAAGCTTTCTTT. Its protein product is CASMRHSEAFF.

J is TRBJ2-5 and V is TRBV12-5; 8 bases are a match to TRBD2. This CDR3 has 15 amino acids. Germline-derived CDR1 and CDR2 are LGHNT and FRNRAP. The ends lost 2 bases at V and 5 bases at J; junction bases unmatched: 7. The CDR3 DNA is TGTGCTAGTGGTTTGTCCGGGCTAGCGGGTGAGACCCAGTACTTC. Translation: CASGLSGLAGETQYF. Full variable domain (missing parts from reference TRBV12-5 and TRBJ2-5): DARVTQTPRHKVTEMGQEVTMRCQPILGHNTVFWYRQTMMQGLELLAYFRNRAPLDDSGMPKDRFSAEMPDATLATLKIQPSEPRDSAVYFCASGLSGLAGETQYFGPGTRLLVL.

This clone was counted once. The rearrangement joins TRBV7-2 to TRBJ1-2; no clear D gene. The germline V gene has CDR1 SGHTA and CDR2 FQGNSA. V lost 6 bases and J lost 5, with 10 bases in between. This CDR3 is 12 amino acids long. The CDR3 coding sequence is TGTGCCAGCAGGAGAGGAGGGTATGGCTACACCTTC. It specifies CASRRGGYGYTF.

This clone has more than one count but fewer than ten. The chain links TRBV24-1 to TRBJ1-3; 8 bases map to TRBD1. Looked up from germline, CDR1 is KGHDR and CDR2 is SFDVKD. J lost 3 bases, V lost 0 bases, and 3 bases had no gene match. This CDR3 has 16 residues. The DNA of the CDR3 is TGTGCCACCAGTGATTTGCGACAGGGGAATGGAAACACCATATATTTT. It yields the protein CATSDLRQGNGNTIYF.

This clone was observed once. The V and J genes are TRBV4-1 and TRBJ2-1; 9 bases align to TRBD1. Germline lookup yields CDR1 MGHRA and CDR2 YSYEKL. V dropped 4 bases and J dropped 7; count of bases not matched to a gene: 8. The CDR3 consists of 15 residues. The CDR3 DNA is TGCGCCAGCAGCCCCGGGACAGGGCCCTTGAATGAGCAGTTCTTC. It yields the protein CASSPGTGPLNEQFF.

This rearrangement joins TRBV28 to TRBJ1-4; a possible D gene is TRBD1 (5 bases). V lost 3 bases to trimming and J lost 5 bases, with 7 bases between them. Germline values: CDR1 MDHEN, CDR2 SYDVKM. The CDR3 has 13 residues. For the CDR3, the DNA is TGTGCCAGCAGTTTTTCAGGGAATGAAAAACTGTTTTTT. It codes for CASSFSGNEKLFF.

In nucleotides, the CDR3 is TGCGCCAGCAGCCAAACGAAGGGGGCCCAGTCCTACAATGAGCAGTTCTTC. Translating gives CASSQTKGAQSYNEQFF. The V gene is TRBV4-1, the J gene TRBJ2-1; the match to TRBD1 covers 7 bases. J was trimmed by 1 base and V by 2 bases; bases with no gene match: 8. This CDR3 is 17 amino acids long. Germline CDR1 MGHRA, CDR2 YSYEKL.

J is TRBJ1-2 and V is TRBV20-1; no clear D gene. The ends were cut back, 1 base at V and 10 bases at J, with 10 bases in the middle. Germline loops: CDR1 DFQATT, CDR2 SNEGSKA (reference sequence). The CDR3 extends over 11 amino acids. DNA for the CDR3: TGCAGTGCTAGAGTAGCCGCCGCCTACACCTTC. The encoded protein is CSARVAAAYTF.

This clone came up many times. The DNA of the CDR3 is TGTGCCAGCAGCTCCCCGGGACAGAACACCGGGGAGCTGTTTTTT. This translates into CASSSPGQNTGELFF. This chain links TRBV5-4 with TRBJ2-2; maybe TRBD1 (6 bases). V was trimmed by 3 bases and J by 1 base, leaving 10 bases between them. CDR1 is SGHNT and CDR2 is YYREEE in the germline V gene (reference sequence). The CDR3 has 15 amino acids.

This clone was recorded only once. CDR3 DNA: TGTGCCAGTCGCCGGGACAGCTCCTACGAGCAGTACTTC. It translates to CASRRDSSYEQYF. The chain employs TRBV18 and TRBJ2-7; 7 bases are a match to TRBD1. The CDR3 spans 13 residues. Per germline, CDR1 KGHSH and CDR2 LQKENI. The V gene end was trimmed by 9 bases and the J gene end by 0 bases; junction bases not matched to a gene: 5.

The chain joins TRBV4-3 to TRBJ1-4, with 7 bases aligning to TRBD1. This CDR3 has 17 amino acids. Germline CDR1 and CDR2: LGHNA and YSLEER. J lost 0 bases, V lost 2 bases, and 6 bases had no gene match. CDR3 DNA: TGCGCCAGCAGCCAAACCGGAACAGGGGCAACTAATGAAAAACTGTTTTTT. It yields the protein CASSQTGTGATNEKLFF.

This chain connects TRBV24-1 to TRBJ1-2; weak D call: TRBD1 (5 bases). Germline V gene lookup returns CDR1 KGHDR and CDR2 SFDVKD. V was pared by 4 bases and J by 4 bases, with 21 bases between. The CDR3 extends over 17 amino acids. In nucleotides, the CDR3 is TGTGCCACCAGTGAGGGGGGAGCAGGTAAAAGCTGCTATGGCTACACCTTC. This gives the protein CATSEGGAGKSCYGYTF.

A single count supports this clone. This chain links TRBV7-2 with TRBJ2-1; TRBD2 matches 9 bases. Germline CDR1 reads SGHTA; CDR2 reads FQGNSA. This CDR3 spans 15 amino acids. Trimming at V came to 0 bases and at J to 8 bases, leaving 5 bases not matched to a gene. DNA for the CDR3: TGTGCCAGCAGCTTAGCTAGCGGGGGTTGGGATGAGCAGTTCTTC. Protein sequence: CASSLASGGWDEQFF. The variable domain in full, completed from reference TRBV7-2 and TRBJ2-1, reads GAGVSQSPSNKVTEKGKDVELRCDPISGHTALYWYRQSLGQGLEFLIYFQGNSAPDKSGLPSDRFSAERTGGSVSTLTIQRTQQEDSAVYLCASSLASGGWDEQFFGPGTRLTVL.